The source of this T cell receptor (beta chain) is a study of spatial heterogeneity in lung cancer (dated 2019 in TCRdb). Background for the entire study: More beta-chain than alpha-chain transcripts were consistently detected, likely reflecting higher beta-chain transcript abundance. In the raw uncorrected reads, each unique combination of TCR and UMI appeared more than ten times on average. The study quantitatively compared TCR alpha and beta repertoires across multiple tumor regions, matched nontumor lung and blood in non-small cell lung cancer. Nonsynonymous mutation counts, determined by whole-exome sequencing of tumor tissue, were related to TCR repertoire features. Both alpha and beta chains were TCR-sequenced in around 230 tumor regions, fewer than 80 matched nontumor lung samples and around 50 PBMC samples obtained at surgery. Results the study describes overall, beyond this receptor: Additional single-cell paired TCR alpha and beta sequencing was considered necessary to confirm, at a functional level, the hypothesis that regional TCRs recognize regional mutations. Ubiquitous expanded tumor TCRs were detected in blood more often at tumor resection than at routine follow-up.

The library relied on 5' RACE. The sample was run on a NextSeq 500. To allow correction of PCR and sequencing errors, the TCR library protocol tagged every TCR cDNA molecule with a unique molecular identifier. From the authors' description of their analysis: TCR identification, UMI-based error correction and CDR3 extraction were all carried out with Decombinator tools. Expanded TCRs were defined as those above a frequency of 2 per 1,000, corresponding to the top 1% of the tumor frequency distribution. Renyi diversity was calculated using the R vegan package after each repertoire was subsampled 100 times to 5,000 TCRs. To build CDR3 similarity networks, amino acid triplet string-kernel similarity was used, and CDR3s were connected when their pairwise similarity was above 0.82. TCRdb trimmed the raw reads at Q25, called clones with MiXCR and kept productive beta chains. Identical CDR3 proteins give one entry, which carries the most common genes and DNA. Clone size and V and J calls follow TCRdb, not the original study. The sample profile shows approximately 25,000 distinct CDR3 sequences; 6.9% of them were found once. Of the sample, 14% is held by the ten largest clones.

The sample's time point, from its label and the paper: sample taken at primary tumor resection. Without any cell sorting, TCR sequencing was performed on whole RNA extracted either from tumor and nontumor lung tissue or from cryopreserved PBMC samples. The donors were about 65 patients from the lung TRACERx cohort who had early-stage, untreated non-small cell lung cancer. Only patients with enough RNA available from two or more tumor regions were chosen for TCR sequencing. This clonotype was counted at least ten times. What this receptor recognizes is not known. No qualities accompany the bases; no much larger clone lies one base away. The sequencing used PBMCs, collected at surgery. The sequence came from a male donor with early-stage non-small cell lung cancer.

The nucleotide sequence reads as follows: TGTGCCAGCGAATCAGGGACAGGGGGATACGAGCAGTACTTC. It is translated as CASESGTGGYEQYF. The chain is encoded by TRBV28 joined to TRBJ2-7; the junction holds 11 bases that match TRBD1. The CDR3 runs 14 amino acids, cysteine and phenylalanine included. Only the CDR3 DNA stays, 42 bases, in frame from base 1. V ends up 8 bases short and J 4 bases short, with an unmatched junction base count of 7. CDR1 and CDR2 are drawn from the germline V gene: MDHEN, SYDVKM. The CDR3 plus the reference TRBV28 and TRBJ2-7 genes for the other parts give the full variable domain: DVKVTQSSRYLVKRTGEKVFLECVQDMDHENMFWYRQDPGLGLRLIYFSYDVKMKEKGDIPEGYSVSREKKERFSLILESASTNQTSMYLCASESGTGGYEQYFGPGTRLTVT.